The text below deals with one TCR beta chain. Assignments of participants to cohorts depended upon their own reported clinical history. Each recovered donor of Cohort 3 presented with two negative PCRs, clearance, or symptom resolution. The sample belongs to a study of blood T cell repertoires in COVID-19. CDR3 length equals 12 residues. The germline gives CDR1 MDHEN, CDR2 SYDVKM. Trimming left V 5 bases short and J 8 bases short, with 10 bases between. The assay was immunoSEQ multiplex PCR, and TCRdb's table has in-frame clones only and misses some. The top ten hold 0.9% to 1.2% of the sample, which has 300,000 to 450,000 clones, about 90% seen once.

The receptor's source is a woman under 40 who had recovered from COVID-19. The V gene is TRBV28, the J gene TRBJ2-1; D may be TRBD2 (6 bases). The sequencing sample was made of PBMCs or T cells enriched from blood (not recorded which). CDR3 sequence reads: CASSPRGDEQFF. CDR3 in DNA: TGTGCCAGCAGTCCACGCGGGGATGAGCAGTTCTTC.